These 24 T cell receptor beta chains were sequenced from one sample in a study of beta chain features in type 1 diabetes. The entirety of the isolated RNA underwent reverse transcription, so expressed TCRB transcripts were sequenced. Sequencing used immunoSEQ multiplex PCR; TCRdb keeps in-frame clones, though not all of them. The sample has about 620,000 clones, 15% seen once. Sequenced material: naive CD4+ T cells from blood. The receptors here all came from a man younger than 30 in good health.

The genes are TRBV14 and TRBJ2-7; 8 bases agree with TRBD1. CDR3 length: 13 residues. Germline CDR1 is SGHDN and CDR2 is FVKESK. V shed 4 bases and J 6 bases; nucleotides not matched to a gene: 5. The DNA of the CDR3 is TGTGCCAGCAGCCGTACGACAGGGGTCGAGCAGTACTTC. This encodes CASSRTTGVEQYF.

This clone appeared a few times. The gene calls are TRBV5-5 and TRBJ2-3; perhaps TRBD1 as D (5 bases). CDR3 length: 14 amino acids. Germline V gene data show CDR1 as SGHKS and CDR2 as YYEKEE (reference sequence). The V end lost 4 bases, the J end lost 4 bases, and 13 bases lay between the germline ends. The CDR3 reads CASSPDINADTQYF. In DNA form, the CDR3 reads TGTGCCAGCAGCCCGGACATAAACGCAGATACGCAGTATTTT.

In regard to this clone: The same CDR3 arises from other DNA sequences in this sample as well. The J gene is TRBJ1-1, the V gene TRBV9; D unresolved. Germline assignment: CDR1 SGDLS and CDR2 YYNGEE. The CDR3 sequence is 14 residues long. The V end lost 4 bases, the J end lost 0 bases, and 10 bases lay between the germline ends. DNA for the CDR3: TGTGCCAGCAGCCTCAGATCTTTGAACACTGAAGCTTTCTTT. Translated, it gives CASSLRSLNTEAFF.

This chain's CDR3 is CASSLLYRTSSTDTQYF. Here the CDR3 DNA reads TGTGCCAGCAGCTTGTTATACCGTACCTCTAGCACAGATACGCAGTATTTT. The gene calls are TRBV5-8 and TRBJ2-3; D gene unclear. Germline V gene data show CDR1 as SGHTS and CDR2 as YDEGEE. Trimming cost V 1 base and J 0 bases, with 15 bases left between them. CDR3 length: 17 amino acids.

This clone was detected a few times. The chain is built from TRBV9 and TRBJ1-5, with a tentative D call TRBD1 (5 bases). The CDR3 runs to 15 residues. Germline values: CDR1 SGDLS, CDR2 YYNGEE. Trimming took off 0 bases at V and 0 bases at J, with 7 bases between the two ends. As DNA, the CDR3 is TGTGCCAGCAGCGTAGACCAGGGTAGCAATCAGCCCCAGCATTTT. It is translated as CASSVDQGSNQPQHF.

In its sample, this clone was seen a few times. The chain uses TRBV4-3 and TRBJ2-3; D possibly corresponds to TRBD1 (6 bases). This CDR3 is built from 16 residues. Trimming removed 6 bases at V and 6 bases at J, with 22 bases between. The germline V gene encodes CDR1 LGHNA and CDR2 YSLEER. CDR3 DNA sequence: TGCGCCAGCAGACAACTGGGCCACAGGGCTACGGATACGCAGTATTTT. Residues: CASRQLGHRATDTQYF.

This clone showed up just a few times. This chain links TRBV18 with TRBJ2-2; D gene ambiguous. The CDR3 consists of 15 residues. Germline-derived CDR1 and CDR2 are KGHSH and LQKENI. The V end lost 6 bases, the J end lost 0 bases, and 11 bases lay between the germline ends. The CDR3 loop reads CASSRATPNTGELFF. The CDR3 coding sequence is TGTGCCAGCTCGCGAGCGACACCGAACACCGGGGAGCTGTTTTTT.

This clone was counted between two and nine times. This chain links TRBV14 with TRBJ2-1; 9 bases are shared with TRBD1. This CDR3 has 15 amino acids. V trimming: 3 bases; J trimming: 7 bases; junction bases outside the gene matches: 7. Germline CDR1 and CDR2: SGHDN and FVKESK. CDR3 sequence: CASSQSQGQGNEQFF. The CDR3 DNA sequence: TGTGCCAGCAGCCAGTCCCAGGGACAGGGAAATGAGCAGTTCTTC.

The V and J genes are TRBV19 and TRBJ1-2, with D possibly TRBD1 on 6 matching bases. This CDR3 is built from 14 residues. V was trimmed by 8 bases and J by 3 bases, leaving 16 bases between them. The germline gives CDR1 LNHDA, CDR2 SQIVND (reference sequence). CDR3 nucleotide sequence: TGTGCCAGTCGGGAGACAGGTTCCCACTATGGCTACACCTTC. Translated, it gives CASRETGSHYGYTF.

This clone was observed at least ten times. Its ends do not fully match the called genes, so a read error is possible. The chain links TRBV7-9 to TRBJ2-3; D might be TRBD2 (5 bases). Germline-derived CDR1 and CDR2 are SEHNR and FQNEAQ (reference sequence). This CDR3 has 14 residues. CDR3 sequence (DNA): TGTGCCAGTAGCTTATTAGAGGGCGAAGATACGCAGTATTTT. Its translation is CASSLLEGEDTQYF.

This chain connects TRBV6-1 to TRBJ2-1; 7 bases line up with TRBD1. V lost 0 bases and J lost 2; bases outside the gene matches: 1. Germline CDR1 reads MNHNS; CDR2 reads SASEGT. The CDR3 is 15 residues long. The CDR3 sequence is CASSEAGTAYNEQFF. CDR3 sequence (DNA): TGTGCCAGCAGTGAAGCAGGGACAGCCTACAATGAGCAGTTCTTC.

This clone has just a few counts. V and J are TRBV16 and TRBJ2-2; the match to TRBD1 covers 7 bases. The CDR3 runs 15 residues. Germline V lookup: CDR1 KGHSY, CDR2 FQNENV. V lost 3 bases to trimming and J lost 0 bases; unmatched junction nucleotides: 1. The CDR3 reads CASSQTGSNTGELFF. The CDR3 DNA reads as TGTGCCAGCAGCCAGACAGGGTCGAACACCGGGGAGCTGTTTTTT.

This clone has only one observation. The genes are TRBV30 and TRBJ1-2; D perhaps matches TRBD1 (5 bases). V lost 3 bases, J lost 4 bases, and 15 bases lay in between. The CDR3 has 14 amino acids. Germline values: CDR1 GTSNPN, CDR2 SVGIG (reference sequence). In DNA, the CDR3 is TGTGCCTGGAGCCTTTGGGGGGGGAGCTATGGCTACACCTTC. Its protein is CAWSLWGGSYGYTF. The full variable domain, its missing parts supplied by reference TRBV30 and TRBJ1-2, is SQTIHQWPATLVQPVGSPLSLECTVEGTSNPNLYWYRQAAGRGLQLLFYSVGIGQISSEVPQNLSASRPQDRQFILSSKKLLLSDSGFYLCAWSLWGGSYGYTFGSGTRLTVV.

The genes are TRBV10-3 and TRBJ2-1, with TRBD1 identical over 8 bases. The CDR3 runs to 13 residues. V lost 6 bases to trimming and J lost 6 bases; unmatched junction nucleotides: 4. Germline loops: CDR1 ENHRY, CDR2 SYGVKD. The CDR3 loop is CAISGQGFNEQFF. In nucleotides, the CDR3 is TGTGCCATCAGCGGACAGGGTTTCAATGAGCAGTTCTTC.

This chain connects TRBV9 to TRBJ2-7; 8 bases agree with TRBD2. This CDR3 is built from 16 residues. With 3 bases clipped from V and 3 bases from J, the junction kept 11 bases outside the gene matches. The V gene's germline CDR1 is SGDLS and CDR2 YYNGEE. The CDR3 protein is CASSAQIRGGIYEQYF. Written as DNA, the CDR3 is TGTGCCAGCAGCGCCCAAATACGCGGGGGGATCTACGAGCAGTACTTC.

On this clone itself: The identical CDR3 is also encoded by other nucleotide sequences in the sample. This chain joins TRBV7-9 and TRBJ1-1; D unclear. The CDR3 contains 10 residues. Germline V gene lookup returns CDR1 SEHNR and CDR2 FQNEAQ (reference sequence). Trimming shortened V by 2 bases and J by 5 bases, and 0 bases separated the two germline ends. The CDR3 nucleotides read TGTGCCAGCAGCTTAACTGAAGCTTTCTTT. Amino acids: CASSLTEAFF.

The rearrangement links TRBV20-1 to TRBJ2-1; D call uncertain. Germline V lookup: CDR1 DFQATT, CDR2 SNEGSKA (reference sequence). V was cut by 5 bases and J by 13 bases, with 15 bases left in between. This CDR3 is 11 amino acids long. CDR3 coding DNA: TGCAGTGCTTCCGACCCGGGCCGTCAGTTCTTC. Protein: CSASDPGRQFF.

The chain uses TRBV9 and TRBJ2-3; 9 nucleotides align to TRBD2. Germline lookup yields CDR1 SGDLS and CDR2 YYNGEE. This CDR3 has 16 residues. J lost 7 bases, V lost 3 bases, and 12 bases had no gene match. The CDR3 region is CASSARSGREGNTQYF. The CDR3, as DNA: TGTGCCAGCAGCGCCCGTTCGGGGCGGGAGGGAAATACGCAGTATTTT.

V gene TRBV5-1 combines with J gene TRBJ2-5; tentative D call: TRBD1 (6 bases). Per the germline V gene, CDR1 is SGHRS and CDR2 is YFSETQ. This CDR3 region has 14 residues. Trimming left V 6 bases short and J 1 base short, with 13 bases between. The CDR3 loop reads CASNPRGGQETQYF. CDR3 coding DNA: TGCGCCAGCAACCCCAGAGGGGGCCAAGAGACCCAGTACTTC.

This clone came up a few times. The chain uses TRBV2 and TRBJ2-5; D not resolved. V was trimmed by 7 bases and J by 1 base, leaving 16 bases between them. This CDR3 has 15 residues. Germline lookup yields CDR1 SNHLY and CDR2 FYNNEI. The CDR3 DNA reads TGTGCCAGCATCCCTGGACGAAGAACCCAAGAGACCCAGTACTTC. Translated, it gives CASIPGRRTQETQYF.

The J gene is TRBJ1-1, the V gene TRBV27; D is ambiguous. CDR3 length equals 13 residues. Between the trimmed V and J ends, which lost 2 bases and 7 bases, there was a span of 11 bases. Germline-derived CDR1 and CDR2 are MNHEY and SMNVEV (reference sequence). Here the CDR3 reads CASSLVGRIEAFF. CDR3 nucleotides: TGTGCCAGCAGTTTAGTTGGGCGGATTGAAGCTTTCTTT.

This clone occurred a few times. The chain is built from TRBV5-4 and TRBJ2-7, with TRBD1 identical over 7 bases. Germline V gene lookup returns CDR1 SGHNT and CDR2 YYREEE (reference sequence). The V and J ends lost 2 bases and 7 bases, in that order; junction bases with no gene match: 9. The CDR3 sequence is 14 residues long. The DNA of the CDR3 is TGTGCCAGCAGCTTCGGGACAGAGAGGGGGGAGCAGTACTTC. Encoded protein: CASSFGTERGEQYF.

The rearrangement uses TRBV7-9 and TRBJ2-5; no clear D gene. This CDR3 contains 13 residues. CDR1 is SEHNR and CDR2 is FQNEAQ in the germline V gene (reference sequence). Trimming cost V 1 base and J 4 bases, with 7 bases left between them. The CDR3 region has the DNA TGTGCCAGCAGCTTAGACCGGCCAGAGACCCAGTACTTC. It yields the protein CASSLDRPETQYF.

This clone was observed a few times. CDR3 in DNA: TGTGCCAGCAGTTACGCTTTGGGACTAGCCAAAAACATTCAGTACTTC. Translation gives CASSYALGLAKNIQYF. The chain joins TRBV6-5 to TRBJ2-4; weak D call: TRBD2 (6 bases). This CDR3 is 16 amino acids long. Germline V gene data show CDR1 as MNHEY and CDR2 as SVGAGI. The V end lost 2 bases, the J end lost 0 bases, and 11 bases lay between the germline ends.